This T cell receptor (beta chain) was identified in a study of glioma-infiltrating T cells after dendritic cell vaccination. The overall study: Patients received three intradermal dendritic cell vaccine injections at biweekly intervals.

The assay was immunoSEQ multiplex PCR, and TCRdb's table has in-frame clones only and misses some. The data hold around 100,000 clones, with about four fifths observed a single time. Regarding the study as a whole: Longer survival after dendritic cell vaccination followed higher pretreatment TIL content.

The germline gives CDR1 SGHDT, CDR2 YYEEEE. The ends were cut back, 6 bases at V and 4 bases at J, with 11 bases in the middle. The CDR3 contains 13 residues. About this clone: Its antigen is currently unknown.

The source of this sequence is a human donor with glioblastoma. The rearrangement uses TRBV5-6 and TRBJ2-1, with D tentatively TRBD2 (6 bases). Sequences were derived from blood, sampled before dendritic cell vaccination. The CDR3 spells CASTPGRYNEQFF. In nucleotides, the CDR3 is TGTGCCAGCACCCCGGGGAGGTACAATGAGCAGTTCTTC.